This record covers a single TCR beta chain. Antigen unknown. The method was immunoSEQ multiplex PCR; TCRdb's version includes in-frame clones alone and lacks a portion of them. The repertoire has approximately 92,000 clones, around 80% of them found once; the top ten carry around 7%. This sample is part of a study of a mutant IDH1 vaccine in newly diagnosed glioma. Study-level information: Antecedent treatment encompassed radiotherapy, temozolomide, or their combination; the majority received both. Study-level points and caveats: 85% to 95% of patients showed vaccine-induced immune responses across multiple MHC alleles.

Time point denoted: baseline, week 1 (first vaccination visit). Treatment indicated: pre-vaccination baseline after standard-of-care therapy. Donors had new WHO grade 3 or 4 IDH1-mutant, ATRX-lost astrocytomas. Germline CDR1 is SGHTA and CDR2 is FQGNSA. V dropped 6 bases and J dropped 1; count of bases not matched to a gene: 4. The CDR3 spans 14 residues. The specimen was PBMCs, collected from a glioma patient treated with radiotherapy, temozolomide or both. The genes are TRBV7-2 and TRBJ2-7, with 9 bases lining up with TRBD2. The TCR was taken from a man between 40 and 49 years old with glioma. CDR3 coding DNA: TGTGCCAGCAGGAGCGGGGGGCCTTCCTACGAGCAGTACTTC. It encodes CASRSGGPSYEQYF.